This T cell receptor (beta chain) was recovered during a study of neurological immune-mediated disorders. CDR1 and CDR2 from the germline V gene are SGHTA and FQGNSA. V was pared by 5 bases and J by 6 bases, with 14 bases between. The CDR3 runs 14 residues. TCRdb used MiXCR to reprocess the 5' RACE reads, holding one entry per CDR3 protein. This sample yields more than 45,000 distinct CDR3 sequences, of which about 10% are seen a single time; approximately 2% belongs to the top ten. This clonotype appeared many times. Its antigen is currently unknown. Whole-study results and caveats: TCR-beta repertoires seemed private in all groups, with no expanded CDR3 amino acid sequences shared.

The specimen sequenced was PBMCs. This clonotype originated in a man aged 55 to 70 in good health. J is TRBJ2-1 and V is TRBV7-2; D uncertain. CDR3 coding DNA: TGTGCCAGCAGCCCTTACACCCTTGTCAATGAGCAGTTCTTC. Protein sequence: CASSPYTLVNEQFF.